This TCR beta chain was recorded in a study of radiotherapy plus CTLA-4 blockade in lung cancer. This clone was seen only once. Antigen specificity is unknown. Study-level results: Interferon-beta and early blood T cell clone dynamics reportedly predicted response best. TCR clones originating in tumors grew in number in blood after radiotherapy plus ipilimumab.

Here immunoSEQ multiplex PCR was the method, and the copy in TCRdb shows in-frame clones only, minus some. Of approximately 52,000 clones listed, approximately 80% are singletons. The CDR3 consists of 15 residues. Germline values: CDR1 SGHAT, CDR2 FQNNGV. The trim removed 5 bases at V and 7 bases at J, leaving 6 bases unmatched. This sequence originates from a human donor with non-small cell lung cancer whose response to radiotherapy plus ipilimumab could not be evaluated. Sample: peripheral blood, taken from a patient treated with radiotherapy plus ipilimumab. The chain carries TRBV11-2 and TRBJ1-4; 11 bases map to TRBD1. The chain's CDR3 is CASSPDRGRGEKLFF. The CDR3 nucleotides are TGTGCCAGCAGCCCGGACAGGGGGCGAGGTGAAAAACTGTTTTTT.